A selection of T cell receptor beta chains follows, all from one sample in a study of blood T cell dynamics during melanoma immunotherapy. Generated by immunoSEQ multiplex PCR, the TCRdb table keeps only in-frame clones and is missing some. The table includes 10,000 or so clones, around 80% detected once. The sequenced sample was blood, obtained from a patient treated with checkpoint blockade. The origin of the receptors is a human donor with melanoma. CDR3s leave out the opening cysteine and the closing phenylalanine or tryptophan. D genes are given only for firm matches. Size is omitted from some rows. Given values are once, few, many or a class for expanded clones.

v_call	j_call	d_call	clone_size	cdr3_aa
TRBV18	TRBJ2-7	NA	NA	ASSPGPTHEQY
TRBV9	TRBJ2-3	NA	NA	ASSGINPSTDTQY
TRBV7-2	TRBJ2-1	NA	few	ASSPAGTSRYNEQF
TRBV5-1	TRBJ2-1	NA	once	ASSKAGTSTYNEQF
TRBV6-1	TRBJ2-5	NA	once	AVYRVGGTQY
TRBV4-2	TRBJ2-3	TRBD2	NA	ASSRTSGRVLDTQY
TRBV7-8	TRBJ1-6	NA	NA	ASSLRVPNSPLH
TRBV11-2	TRBJ2-7	TRBD1	once	ASSDDRAYEQY
TRBV25-1	TRBJ1-1	TRBD1	NA	ASSRTGGWTEAF
TRBV2	TRBJ1-5	TRBD1	NA	ASRGRTGGNQPQH
TRBV6-1	TRBJ2-5	TRBD2	NA	ASSEYGLAGQETQY
TRBV5-8	TRBJ2-6	NA	NA	ASSLVGLSGANVLT
TRBV19	TRBJ1-5	NA	NA	ASSRGGEGNQPQH
TRBV5-4	TRBJ2-1	TRBD2	NA	ASSGLGSYNEQF
TRBV4-2	TRBJ1-5	NA	NA	ASSLAEDQPQH
TRBV19	TRBJ1-5	NA	NA	ASSIQGGQPQH
TRBV21-1	TRBJ1-2	NA	NA	ASRPRDRGNQCGYT
TRBV15	TRBJ2-7	TRBD2	NA	ATSFLAGGPHEQY
TRBV5-4	TRBJ2-5	NA	NA	ASSLDVDQGTQY
TRBV5-1	TRBJ2-2	NA	few	ASSLSRADTGELF
TRBV9	TRBJ2-2	NA	NA	ASSVLVTGELF
TRBV7-9	TRBJ1-5	NA	NA	ASSFGGPSSNQPQH
TRBV20-1	TRBJ1-2	NA	few	SARPGFGYT
TRBV10-3	TRBJ1-2	TRBD1	once	AISFSSGTGNYGYT
TRBV2	TRBJ2-1	NA	NA	ASSGRPEGEQF
TRBV7-9	NA	NA	NA	ASSLARSSSSYEQY
TRBV27	TRBJ1-2	NA	NA	ASSLKDPGGSDYGYT